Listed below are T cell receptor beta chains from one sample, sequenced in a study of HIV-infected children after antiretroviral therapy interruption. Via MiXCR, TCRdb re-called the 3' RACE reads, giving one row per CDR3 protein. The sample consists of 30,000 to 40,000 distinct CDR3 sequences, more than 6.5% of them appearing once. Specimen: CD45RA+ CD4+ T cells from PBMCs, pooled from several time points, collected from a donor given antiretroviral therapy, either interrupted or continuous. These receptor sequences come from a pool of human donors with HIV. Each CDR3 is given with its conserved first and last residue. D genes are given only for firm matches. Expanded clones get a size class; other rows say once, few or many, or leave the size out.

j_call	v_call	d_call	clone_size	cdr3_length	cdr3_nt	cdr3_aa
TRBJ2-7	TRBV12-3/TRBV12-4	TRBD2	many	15	TGTGCCAGCAGTAACTCCGGGAGGCTACTCAACGAGCAGTACTTC	CASSNSGRLLNEQYF
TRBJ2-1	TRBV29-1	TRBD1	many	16	TGCAGCGCACCCCAAATCCCCGGGACAGGGGAGCACGAGCAGTTCTTC	CSAPQIPGTGEHEQFF
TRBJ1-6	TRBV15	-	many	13	TGTGCCACCAGCAGAGATCTGAATTCACCCCTCCACTTT	CATSRDLNSPLHF
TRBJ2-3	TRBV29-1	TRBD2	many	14	TGCAGCGTTGATAGGATGGGAGGGTCCGATACGCAGTATTTT	CSVDRMGGSDTQYF
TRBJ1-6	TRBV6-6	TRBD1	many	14	TGTGCCAGCGGTGATGCAGGGGGCAATTCGCCCCTCTACTTT	CASGDAGGNSPLYF
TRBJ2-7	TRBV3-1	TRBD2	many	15	TGTGCCAGCAGCCCCCGAGGGACTAGCGGCTACGAGCAGTACTTC	CASSPRGTSGYEQYF
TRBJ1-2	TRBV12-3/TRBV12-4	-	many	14	TGTGCCAGCAGTTTAGCGACTGGATCCTATGGCTACACCTTC	CASSLATGSYGYTF
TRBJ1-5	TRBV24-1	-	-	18	TGTGCCACCAGTCATGTGAACCTGACGGAGTATAGCAATCAGCCCCAGCATTTT	CATSHVNLTEYSNQPQHF
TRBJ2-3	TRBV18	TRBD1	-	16	TGTGCCAGCTCACCACCGGGAACAGGGGGGACAGATACGCAGTATTTT	CASSPPGTGGTDTQYF
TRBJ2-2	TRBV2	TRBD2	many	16	TGTGCCAGCAGTCGAGCTAGCGGGGACGATGGCGGGGAGCTGTTTTTT	CASSRASGDDGGELFF
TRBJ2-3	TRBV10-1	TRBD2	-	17	TGCGCCAGCAGTGAGTCTGGACTAGCGGGGGTTGTAGATACGCAGTATTTT	CASSESGLAGVVDTQYF
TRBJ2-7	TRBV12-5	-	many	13	TGTGCCAGCAGTTGGAACTGGAACTATGAACAGTACTTC	CASSWNWNYEQYF
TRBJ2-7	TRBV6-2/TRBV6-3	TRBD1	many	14	TGTGCCAGCAGTTACTCCGGGACAGGATACGAGCAGTACTTC	CASSYSGTGYEQYF
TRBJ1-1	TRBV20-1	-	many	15	TGCAGTGCTAGTAGACCCGACGGGTTTAACACTGAAGCTTTCTTT	CSASRPDGFNTEAFF
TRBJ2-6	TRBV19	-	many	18	TGTGCCAGTACCCCGGGTGGGCAGGGACTCTCTGGGGCCAACGTCCTGACTTTC	CASTPGGQGLSGANVLTF
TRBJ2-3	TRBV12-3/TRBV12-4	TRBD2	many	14	TGTGCCAGCAGCCTAGCGGGGGGGCTGGATACGCAGTATTTT	CASSLAGGLDTQYF
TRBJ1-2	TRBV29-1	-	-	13	TGCAGCGTTGGGTATGGGGTGGGCTATGGCTACACCTTC	CSVGYGVGYGYTF
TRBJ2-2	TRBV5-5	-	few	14	TGTGCCAGCAGATCTATAGCGGCCACCGGGGAGCTGTTTTTT	CASRSIAATGELFF
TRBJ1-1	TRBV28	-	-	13	TGTGCCAGCAGTGGTAGCATGAACACTGAAGCTTTCTTT	CASSGSMNTEAFF
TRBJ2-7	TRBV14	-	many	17	TGTGCCAGCAGCCAAGGGAGACCTGGGGGGTTCGGCTACGAGCAGTACTTC	CASSQGRPGGFGYEQYF
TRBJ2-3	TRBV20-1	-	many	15	TGCAGTGCTAGAGGCCCAGTCTCTAGCACAGATACGCAGTATTTT	CSARGPVSSTDTQYF
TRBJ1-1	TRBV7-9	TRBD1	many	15	TGTGCCAGCAGCTTAGGGGACAGGAAGAACACTGAAGCTTTCTTT	CASSLGDRKNTEAFF
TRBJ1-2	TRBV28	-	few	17	TGTGCCAGCAGTGGATGGACGGACCGATCTTATAACTATGGCTACACCTTC	CASSGWTDRSYNYGYTF
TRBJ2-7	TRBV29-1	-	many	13	TGCAGCGTTGCTCGGCGATTCTCCTACGAGCAGTACTTC	CSVARRFSYEQYF
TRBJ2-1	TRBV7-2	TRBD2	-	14	TGTGCCAGCAGCTTACTAGCGGGAGGTTGGGAGCAGTTCTTC	CASSLLAGGWEQFF
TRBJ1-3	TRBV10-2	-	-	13	TGCGCCAGCAGTGCCAGCTCTGGAAACACCATATATTTT	CASSASSGNTIYF
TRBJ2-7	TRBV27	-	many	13	TGTGCCAGCAGTTCTGGACAGAGCTACGAGCAGTACTTC	CASSSGQSYEQYF
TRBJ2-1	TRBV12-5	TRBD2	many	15	TGTGCTAGTGGTTTGGGGGACTATTTGGCTGGTGAGCAGTTCTTC	CASGLGDYLAGEQFF
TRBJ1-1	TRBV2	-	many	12	TGTGCCAGCAGTGGACGGAACACTGAAGCTTTCTTT	CASSGRNTEAFF
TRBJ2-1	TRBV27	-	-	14	TGTGCCAGCAGTTTCAGGGGATGGGGCAATGAGCAGTTCTTC	CASSFRGWGNEQFF
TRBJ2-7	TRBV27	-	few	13	TGTGCCAGCAGTTTACGGATCTCCTACGAGCAGTACTTC	CASSLRISYEQYF
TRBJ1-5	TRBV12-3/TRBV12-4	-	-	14	TGTGCCAGCAGTTTTGGGGGGCTCGCCCAGCCCCAGCATTTT	CASSFGGLAQPQHF
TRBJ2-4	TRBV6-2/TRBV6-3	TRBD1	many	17	TGTGCCAGCAGGTCCCCCAGGGGGACCCTCGCCAAAAACATTCAGTACTTC	CASRSPRGTLAKNIQYF
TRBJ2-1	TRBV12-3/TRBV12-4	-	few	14	TGTGCCAGCAGGCCTCCGGGACTTTACAATGAGCAGTTCTTC	CASRPPGLYNEQFF
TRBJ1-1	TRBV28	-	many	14	TGTGCCAGCAGTTACGGACACAAGAACACTGAAGCTTTCTTT	CASSYGHKNTEAFF
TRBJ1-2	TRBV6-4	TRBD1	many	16	TGTGCCAGCACCGGTCCCCTGGGACAGGGTGGCTATGGCTACACCTTC	CASTGPLGQGGYGYTF
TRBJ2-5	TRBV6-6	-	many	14	TGTGCCAGCGGGGGGACTGGGGTCCAAGACACCCAGTACTTT	CASGGTGVQDTQYF
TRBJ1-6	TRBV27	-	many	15	TGTGCCAGCGGAAGGGACGCAGTTGAATTTTCACCCCTCCACTTT	CASGRDAVEFSPLHF
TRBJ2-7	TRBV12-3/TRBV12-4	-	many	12	TGTGCCAGCAGTTTAGGCCCCAGGGGGCAGTACTTC	CASSLGPRGQYF
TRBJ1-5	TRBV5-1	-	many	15	TGCGCCAGCAGCTTGGTAGGGGGAATAGGTCAGCCCCAGCATTTT	CASSLVGGIGQPQHF
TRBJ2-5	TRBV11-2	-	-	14	TGTGCCAGCAACCCAGAAGGGCTCCCGGAGACCCAGTACTTC	CASNPEGLPETQYF
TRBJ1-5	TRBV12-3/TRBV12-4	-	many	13	TGTGCCAGCAGTTTCTGGGTCAATCAGCCCCAGCATTTT	CASSFWVNQPQHF
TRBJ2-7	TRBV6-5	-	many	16	TGTGCCAGCAGTTACTCTAGGCAGGGGTGGTCCTACGAGCAGTACTTC	CASSYSRQGWSYEQYF
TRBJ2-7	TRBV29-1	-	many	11	TGCAGCGTTGTCCGATCCTACGAGCAGTACTTC	CSVVRSYEQYF
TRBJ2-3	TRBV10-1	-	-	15	TGCGCCAGCAGTGAGGGGCCAGGAACGGCAGATACGCAGTATTTT	CASSEGPGTADTQYF
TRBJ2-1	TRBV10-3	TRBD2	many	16	TGTGCCATCAGTGTCCGCGGGAGACAAACGGGTGATGAGCAGTTCTTC	CAISVRGRQTGDEQFF
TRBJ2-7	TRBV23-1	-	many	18	TGTGCCAGCAGTCTCTTCCCGGGACTGGGGGGGCTTCAAAACACCTTGTACTTT	CASSLFPGLGGLQNTLYF
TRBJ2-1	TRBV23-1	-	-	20	TGCGCCAGCAGTCAATCGAGGGTCGTGACGCAGGGAATACTGAACAATGAGCAGTTCTTC	CASSQSRVVTQGILNNEQFF
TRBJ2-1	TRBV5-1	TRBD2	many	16	TGCGCCAGCAGCTTGGTCCCCAGCGGGAGGGGGAATGAGCAGTTCTTC	CASSLVPSGRGNEQFF
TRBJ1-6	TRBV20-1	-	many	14	TGCAGTGCTAGTCGCCAGAGAACCGATTCACCCCTCCACTTT	CSASRQRTDSPLHF
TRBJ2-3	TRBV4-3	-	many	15	TGCGCCAGCAGCCAATCAGCGGTCAGCACAGATACGCAGTATTTT	CASSQSAVSTDTQYF
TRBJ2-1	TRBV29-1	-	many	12	TGCAGCGTTGATTTAGGGAGGCATGAGCAGTTCTTC	CSVDLGRHEQFF